This entry features one T cell receptor beta chain sequence. This record belongs to a study of blood T cell repertoires in COVID-19. Study context: Sites in the United States, Italy and Spain provided acute and convalescent COVID-19 samples.

Per the original data handling: Scientists estimated how many nucleated cells there were by amplifying reference gene primers. TCRdb keeps only in-frame clones here, not all; method: immunoSEQ multiplex PCR. V and J calls and clone size are those listed in that table; D and trimming were worked out from the DNA. The sample lists 210,000 or so clones; more than 70% were seen once. The sequenced sample was peripheral blood. The source of this sequence is a woman aged 55-75 years with acute or convalescent COVID-19.

The CDR3 DNA reads as TGTGCCAGCAGTTATTACGACAGTTCCTCTGGAAACACCATATATTTT. Translation gives CASSYYDSSSGNTIYF. This chain uses TRBV6-5 with TRBJ1-3; possibly TRBD1 for D (5 bases). The V gene's germline CDR1 is MNHEY and CDR2 SVGAGI. Trimming took off 3 bases at V and 0 bases at J, with 12 bases between the two ends. The CDR3 consists of 16 residues.